This T cell receptor beta chain is from a study of CXCR3-negative and CXCR3-positive naive CD8 T cells. Broader study findings: Diversity ran similarly high across both naive subsets but far lower in memory CD8+ cells. From TRB CDR3 properties, TCR strength was inferred; surface CD5 did not differ between naive subsets. When CXCR3-positive naive cells were set against CXCR3-negative naive cells, the former had more hydrophobic TRB CDR3s.

As to this clonotype: Antigen: not known.

The CDR3 runs 14 residues. Germline assignment: CDR1 SQVTM and CDR2 ANQGSEA. The study made its TRB cDNA libraries by 5' RACE, adding UMI labels. TCRdb re-called the 5' RACE reads and catalogs CDR3 proteins one per entry, DNA excluded. This sample's table reports over 70,000 distinct CDR3 sequences. What was sequenced was naive CXCR3+ CD8+ T cells from blood. Indicated subset: CD45RO-CCR7+CD27+CD95- naive CD8+ T cells expressing CXCR3 (TNR3+). The source of this sequence is a human donor in good health. Some clones in this sample may be carry-over from other donors' samples. The rearrangement links TRBV29-1 to TRBJ2-7; as DNA is missing, the TRBD1 call by TCRdb cannot be tested. The CDR3 here is CSFKGGHGAREQYF.